Listed below are T cell receptor beta chains from one sample, sequenced in a study of blood T cells in healthy people across ages. Each CDR3 protein is one row after TCRdb ran MiXCR on the 5' RACE reads. This sample has about 1.1 million distinct CDR3 sequences, with roughly two fifths found just once. The sequenced material came from blood. These receptors were obtained from a man aged 18 to 30 in good health. Both conserved end residues are part of each CDR3. D genes are given only for firm matches. Clone size is shown for a subset of rows, as once, few, many or a class of expanded clone.

d_gene,v_gene,abundance,j_gene,CDR3aa,CDR3nt
TRBD2,TRBV6-2/TRBV6-3,.,TRBJ2-3,CASTDGGGDTQYF,TGTGCCAGCACCGACGGGGGGGGAGATACGCAGTATTTT
.,TRBV27,few,TRBJ1-1,CASSRSRATEAFF,TGTGCCAGCAGCCGTTCCAGGGCCACTGAAGCTTTCTTT
.,TRBV7-2,.,TRBJ1-4,CASSLAGLEKLFF,TGTGCCAGCAGCTTAGCAGGGCTAGAAAAACTGTTTTTT
.,TRBV7-8,.,TRBJ2-1,CASSLWTDYNEQFF,TGTGCCAGCAGCCTGTGGACAGACTACAATGAGCAGTTCTTC
TRBD1,TRBV20-1,.,TRBJ1-1,CSARAGQGLTEAFF,TGCAGTGCTAGAGCGGGACAGGGGTTGACTGAAGCTTTCTTT
.,TRBV27,few,TRBJ1-2,CASSPDRFGNYGYTF,TGTGCCAGCAGTCCGGACAGATTCGGTAACTATGGCTACACCTTC
.,TRBV25-1,few,TRBJ1-2,CASSELTTNYGYTF,TGTGCCAGCAGTGAATTAACCACTAACTATGGCTACACCTTC
TRBD1,TRBV6-6,many,TRBJ1-1,CASSETGVFGNTEAFF,TGTGCCAGCAGCGAAACAGGGGTTTTTGGGAACACTGAAGCTTTCTTT
TRBD2,TRBV6-6,few,TRBJ2-7,CASSWDPIGLAYEQYF,TGTGCCAGCAGTTGGGACCCCATAGGACTAGCGTACGAGCAGTACTTC
TRBD2,TRBV5-1,.,TRBJ2-3,CASSLGGGDADTQYF,TGCGCCAGCAGCTTGGGTGGGGGGGACGCAGATACGCAGTATTTT
.,TRBV7-9,.,TRBJ2-3,CASSLPGWRAPSQDTQYF,TGTGCCAGCAGCTTACCCGGGTGGAGGGCCCCAAGCCAGGATACGCAGTATTTT
.,TRBV3-1,few,TRBJ1-2,CASSHQGYGYTF,TGTGCCAGCAGCCATCAGGGCTATGGCTACACCTTC
.,TRBV6-2/TRBV6-3,few,TRBJ2-1,CASSLTATYNEQFF,TGTGCCAGCAGCTTGACAGCCACTTACAATGAGCAGTTCTTC
.,TRBV20-1,many,TRBJ2-4,CSARDQAENIQYF,TGCAGTGCTAGAGATCAGGCGGAAAACATTCAGTACTTC
.,TRBV6-5,few,TRBJ2-3,CASTKEGADTQYF,TGTGCCAGCACTAAAGAAGGGGCGGATACGCAGTATTTT
.,TRBV4-1,.,TRBJ2-3,CVSSQVVVKRTDTQYF,TGCGTCAGCAGCCAAGTGGTGGTCAAACGCACAGATACGCAGTATTTT
TRBD1,TRBV12-3/TRBV12-4,.,TRBJ1-2,CASSPPDRVSYTF,TGTGCCAGCAGTCCGCCAGACAGGGTCAGCTACACCTTC
.,TRBV2,.,TRBJ1-1,CASSGGAPYTEAFF,TGTGCCAGCAGTGGTGGGGCTCCGTACACTGAAGCTTTCTTT
TRBD1,TRBV18,.,TRBJ2-1,CASSRTGFDEQFF,TGTGCCAGCTCTCGGACAGGGTTTGATGAGCAGTTCTTC
TRBD1,TRBV6-1,.,TRBJ2-7,CASREFRQGSYEQYF,TGTGCCAGCAGGGAATTTAGACAGGGTTCCTACGAGCAGTACTTC
.,TRBV20-1,few,TRBJ1-5,CSARNGGVQHF,TGCAGTGCCCGAAACGGGGGCGTACAGCATTTT
.,TRBV6-6,.,TRBJ2-7,CASSYWGRSSYEQYF,TGTGCCAGCAGTTATTGGGGCAGGAGCTCCTACGAGCAGTACTTC
TRBD1,TRBV7-2,.,TRBJ1-6,CASSLRQGGISPLHF,TGTGCCAGCAGCTTAAGACAGGGAGGCATTTCACCCCTCCACTTT
.,TRBV20-1,.,TRBJ2-3,CSARVPGFSTDTQYF,TGCAGTGCTAGAGTCCCCGGTTTTAGCACAGATACGCAGTATTTT
.,TRBV5-1,.,TRBJ1-5,CASRTGTLDNQPQHF,TGCGCCAGCAGAACCGGGACACTAGACAATCAGCCCCAGCATTTT
.,TRBV4-3,few,TRBJ2-3,CASSQESPLSTDTQYF,TGCGCCAGCAGCCAAGAAAGCCCCCTAAGCACAGATACGCAGTATTTT
.,TRBV5-1,.,TRBJ2-6,CASKNGSSGANVLTF,TGCGCCAGCAAGAACGGATCCTCTGGGGCCAACGTCCTGACTTTC
.,TRBV7-2,.,TRBJ2-3,CASSLRVRSTDTQYF,TGTGCCAGCAGCTTAAGGGTCAGATCCACAGATACGCAGTATTTT
TRBD1,TRBV12-3/TRBV12-4,.,TRBJ1-4,CASSLGTGRATNEKLFF,TGTGCCAGCAGCCTCGGGACAGGGAGGGCAACTAATGAAAAACTGTTTTTT
.,TRBV12-3/TRBV12-4,few,TRBJ2-7,CASSFGPSNEQYF,TGTGCCAGCAGTTTCGGCCCCTCCAATGAGCAGTACTTC
.,TRBV21-1,.,TRBJ1-2,CASSKASKDLQDYGYTF,TGTGCCAGCAGCAAAGCTTCTAAAGACCTGCAGGACTATGGCTACACCTTC
.,TRBV13,few,TRBJ2-1,CASSLGPETQFF,TGTGCCAGCAGCTTAGGTCCAGAGACCCAGTTCTTC
.,TRBV4-1,.,TRBJ1-4,CASSLLATATNEKLFF,TGCGCCAGCAGCCTCCTTGCAACCGCAACTAATGAAAAACTGTTTTTT
TRBD2,TRBV12-5,.,TRBJ2-1,CVSGTEAGAYNEQFF,TGTGTTAGTGGTACCGAAGCGGGGGCCTACAATGAGCAGTTCTTC
.,TRBV12-3/TRBV12-4,few,TRBJ1-2,CASSLRGAQGYGYTF,TGTGCCAGCAGTTTAAGGGGGGCGCAGGGCTATGGCTACACCTTC
TRBD1,TRBV4-2,.,TRBJ1-2,CASSQGHRGNGYTF,TGTGCCAGCAGCCAAGGTCACAGGGGTAATGGCTACACCTTC
TRBD1,TRBV28,.,TRBJ2-1,CASSLEPGQYNEQFF,TGTGCCAGCAGTTTAGAGCCGGGACAGTACAATGAGCAGTTCTTC
.,TRBV2,.,TRBJ2-5,CASSGDGTIQETQYF,TGTGCCAGCAGTGGGGACGGGACGATCCAAGAGACCCAGTACTTC
TRBD1,TRBV4-3,few,TRBJ1-4,CASSQNLQGAQGEKLFF,TGCGCCAGCAGCCAAAACTTACAGGGGGCGCAGGGTGAAAAACTGTTTTTT
TRBD1,TRBV25-1,many,TRBJ2-7,CASSPLGDSPYEQYF,TGTGCCAGCAGTCCCCTGGGGGACAGTCCCTACGAGCAGTACTTC
.,TRBV5-1,.,TRBJ2-3,CASSDSVEGFGTDTQYF,TGCGCCAGCAGCGACAGTGTGGAGGGGTTTGGCACAGATACGCAGTATTTT
.,TRBV12-3/TRBV12-4,.,TRBJ1-1,CASSLYTGSPEAFF,TGTGCCAGCAGTTTATATACAGGTAGCCCTGAAGCTTTCTTT
.,TRBV4-2,.,TRBJ1-2,CASSQDRTNTYGHTF,TGTGCCAGCAGCCAAGATCGAACAAACACTTATGGCCACACCTTC
TRBD1,TRBV28,.,TRBJ1-6,CASNSKDGTGSSPLHF,TGTGCCAGCAACTCTAAGGACGGGACAGGGAGTTCACCCCTCCACTTT
.,TRBV4-1,few,TRBJ2-3,CASSHYPPVTGTDTQYF,TGCGCCAGCAGCCATTACCCTCCTGTCACAGGCACAGATACGCAGTATTTT